Following are 24 T cell receptor beta chains from one sample sequenced in a study of cytomegalovirus exposure and HLA in healthy donors. PCR employed 60 Vbeta and 13 Jbeta primers. Generated by immunoSEQ multiplex PCR, the TCRdb table keeps only in-frame clones and is missing some. This table has 160,000 or so clones, roughly 82% appearing once. The source material was PBMCs. Receptors originate from a man aged 50 to 59 in good health and CMV-seropositive.

The gene calls are TRBV10-3 and TRBJ1-1; 8 bases map to TRBD1. V lost 0 bases to trimming and J lost 5 bases; unmatched junction nucleotides: 5. Germline assignment: CDR1 ENHRY and CDR2 SYGVKD. The CDR3 covers 15 residues. CDR3 DNA sequence: TGTGCCATCAGTGAGTCGACAGGGGAGGGAACTGAAGCTTTCTTT. It codes for CAISESTGEGTEAFF.

The CDR3 here is CAISEQQGLSNYGYTF. Written as DNA, the CDR3 is TGTGCCATCAGTGAGCAACAGGGCCTTTCTAACTATGGCTACACCTTC. V usage is TRBV10-3 and J usage is TRBJ1-2; D is perhaps TRBD1 (6 bases). There are 16 residues in the CDR3. CDR1 ENHRY and CDR2 SYGVKD come from the germline V gene. Trimming shortened V by 2 bases and J by 0 bases, and 13 bases separated the two germline ends.

The chain carries TRBV27 and TRBJ1-2; 7 bases map to TRBD1. V lost 4 bases to trimming and J lost 2 bases; unmatched junction nucleotides: 10. The CDR3 extends over 16 amino acids. Germline loops: CDR1 MNHEY, CDR2 SMNVEV (reference sequence). The CDR3 DNA reads as TGTGCCAGCAGTTCAGGCCAGGGGGAGGTAAACTATGGCTACACCTTC. This translates into CASSSGQGEVNYGYTF.

The rearrangement links TRBV28 to TRBJ2-5; TRBD1 matches at 8 bases. J lost 5 bases, V lost 6 bases, and 8 bases had no gene match. Germline CDR1 MDHEN, CDR2 SYDVKM. This CDR3 comprises 14 residues. DNA for the CDR3: TGTGCCAGCAGCAACAGGGGGGATCGGGAGACCCAGTACTTC. Translation: CASSNRGDRETQYF. The full variable domain, in which reference TRBV28 and TRBJ2-5 provide the parts outside the CDR3, is DVKVTQSSRYLVKRTGEKVFLECVQDMDHENMFWYRQDPGLGLRLIYFSYDVKMKEKGDIPEGYSVSREKKERFSLILESASTNQTSMYLCASSNRGDRETQYFGPGTRLLVL.

The CDR3 bases are TGTGCCAGCAGCGTAGGGGGGAGGCACGGTAATGAAAAACTGTTTTTT. It codes for CASSVGGRHGNEKLFF. V is TRBV9 and J is TRBJ1-4; tentatively, D is TRBD1 (5 bases). From germline, CDR1 is SGDLS and CDR2 YYNGEE. Trimming shortened V by 0 bases and J by 4 bases, and 13 bases separated the two germline ends. CDR3 length equals 16 residues.

The V and J genes are TRBV7-9 and TRBJ2-5, with unresolved D. V was trimmed by 4 bases and J by 5 bases, leaving 8 bases between them. This CDR3 is built from 12 residues. Germline loops: CDR1 SEHNR, CDR2 FQNEAQ (reference sequence). CDR3 in DNA: TGTGCCAGCAGCTCTTTGTCCGAGACCCAGTACTTC. Amino acid sequence: CASSSLSETQYF.

This clone has more than one count but fewer than ten. The chain links TRBV4-2 to TRBJ1-5; D call uncertain. This CDR3 comprises 14 residues. V was cut by 0 bases and J by 7 bases, with 10 bases left in between. Germline CDR1 and CDR2: LGHNA and YNFKEQ. DNA for the CDR3: TGTGCCAGCAGCCAAGATGAGGGTGAGCAGCCCCAGCATTTT. It translates to CASSQDEGEQPQHF.

This chain connects TRBV27 to TRBJ2-7, with 11 bases aligning to TRBD2. Unmatched junction bases numbered 7, after V lost 4 bases and J lost 2 bases. This CDR3 has 16 residues. Germline-derived CDR1 and CDR2 are MNHEY and SMNVEV (reference sequence). The CDR3 nucleotides are TGTGCCAGCAGTTCCTATAGCGGGAGGGTCCCCTACGAGCAGTACTTC. Protein: CASSSYSGRVPYEQYF.

The chain links TRBV4-1 to TRBJ1-2; D uncertain. Germline V CDR1 and CDR2: MGHRA, YSYEKL. CDR3 length equals 15 residues. V was cut by 0 bases and J by 2 bases, with 10 bases left in between. CDR3 sequence reads: CASSQEAGANYGYTF. The CDR3 DNA is TGCGCCAGCAGCCAAGAGGCAGGCGCCAACTATGGCTACACCTTC.

This chain links TRBV6-1 with TRBJ1-4, with TRBD1 matching 12 bases. The CDR3 sequence is 15 residues long. Germline CDR1 and CDR2: MNHNS and SASEGT. The V segment lost 11 bases and the J segment 4 bases; nucleotides outside the gene matches: 8. CDR3 region: CAGGQGAVGNEKLFF. The CDR3 DNA reads TGTGCCGGGGGACAGGGGGCGGTCGGTAATGAAAAACTGTTTTTT.

The chain employs TRBV9 and TRBJ2-3; perhaps TRBD2 as D (6 bases). Germline lookup yields CDR1 SGDLS and CDR2 YYNGEE. Between the trimmed V and J ends, which lost 5 bases and 0 bases, there was a span of 13 bases. This CDR3 spans 15 amino acids. The CDR3 DNA sequence: TGTGCCAGCAGTACCCTAGCGTGGAGCACAGATACGCAGTATTTT. Its protein is CASSTLAWSTDTQYF. The variable domain in full, with the rest retrieved from reference TRBV9 and TRBJ2-3, is DSGVTQTPKHLITATGQRVTLRCSPRSGDLSVYWYQQSLDQGLQFLIQYYNGEERAKGNILERFSAQQFPDLHSELNLSSLELGDSALYFCASSTLAWSTDTQYFGPGTRLTVL.

The V call is TRBV19, the J call TRBJ1-1, with D hard to call. Germline loops: CDR1 LNHDA, CDR2 SQIVND (reference sequence). The CDR3 covers 14 residues. V was pared by 6 bases and J by 6 bases, with 17 bases between. The CDR3 coding sequence is TGTGCCAGTAGCCTCCTCGGTCTTAGCCCTGAAGCTTTCTTT. This encodes CASSLLGLSPEAFF.

The V and J genes are TRBV11-2 and TRBJ2-7; TRBD2 matches 9 bases. The CDR3 consists of 14 residues. Germline values: CDR1 SGHAT, CDR2 FQNNGV. With 3 bases clipped from V and 4 bases from J, the junction kept 4 bases outside the gene matches. The CDR3 protein is CASSLASGAYEQYF. For the CDR3, the DNA is TGTGCCAGCAGCTTGGCTAGCGGGGCTTACGAGCAGTACTTC.

V is TRBV5-6 and J is TRBJ2-3, with a weak D call TRBD2 (6 bases). The CDR3 runs 15 residues. V was trimmed by 4 bases and J by 2 bases, leaving 14 bases between them. Germline lookup yields CDR1 SGHDT and CDR2 YYEEEE. Here the CDR3 DNA reads TGTGCCAGCAGCCCCGGGGTAGCGGCCACAGATACGCAGTATTTT. Translating it yields CASSPGVAATDTQYF.

This clone appeared once. The V and J genes are TRBV11-2 and TRBJ2-7; D is possibly TRBD1 (6 bases). The ends were cut back, 1 base at V and 3 bases at J, with 10 bases in the middle. The CDR3 spans 14 residues. The germline gives CDR1 SGHAT, CDR2 FQNNGV. The CDR3 DNA reads TGTGCCAGCAGCTTAGGACAGGTGATCTACGAGCAGTACTTC. Translation gives CASSLGQVIYEQYF.

This rearrangement joins TRBV4-3 to TRBJ1-1; TRBD1 is a possible D gene (6 bases). Deletions cut 2 bases from V and 2 bases from J, with 9 bases between. Germline V CDR1 and CDR2: LGHNA, YSLEER. CDR3 length: 14 residues. CDR3: CASSQIQGNTEAFF. In DNA, the CDR3 is TGCGCCAGCAGCCAAATACAGGGAAACACTGAAGCTTTCTTT.

This chain links TRBV11-2 with TRBJ2-4, with TRBD2 identical over 11 bases. Germline V lookup: CDR1 SGHAT, CDR2 FQNNGV. With V trimmed by 0 bases and J by 8 bases, 6 bases remained unmatched. The CDR3 runs to 16 residues. The CDR3 loop is CASSLDSLAGGYIQYF. The CDR3 DNA follows: TGTGCCAGCAGCTTAGATAGCCTAGCGGGAGGTTACATTCAGTACTTC.

The chain joins TRBV29-1 to TRBJ1-2; 10 bases are shared with TRBD1. V dropped 1 base and J dropped 4; count of bases not matched to a gene: 0. This CDR3 is 13 amino acids long. The germline V gene encodes CDR1 SQVTM and CDR2 ANQGSEA. The CDR3 bases are TGCAGCGTTGAAGGGGACAGGGGCTATGGCTACACCTTC. Its translation is CSVEGDRGYGYTF.

This clone was seen a handful of times. The rearrangement links TRBV14 to TRBJ1-2; 9 nucleotides align to TRBD1. Germline values: CDR1 SGHDN, CDR2 FVKESK. The CDR3 is made up of 15 amino acids. J gave up 2 bases and V 4 bases, and 5 bases lay outside the gene matches. CDR3 DNA sequence: TGTGCCAGCAGCCCACAGACAGGGGGAAACTATGGCTACACCTTC. This translates into CASSPQTGGNYGYTF.

V gene TRBV6-5 combines with J gene TRBJ1-6; TRBD1 matches 9 bases. CDR1 and CDR2 from the germline V gene are MNHEY and SVGAGI. V lost 6 bases to trimming and J lost 10 bases; unmatched junction nucleotides: 7. The CDR3 sequence is 14 residues long. CDR3 residues: CASRIQGARSPLHF. CDR3 sequence (DNA): TGTGCCAGCAGGATACAGGGGGCCCGGTCACCCCTCCACTTT.

The CDR3 DNA follows: TGTGCCAGCAGCTTAGGTGGCAGGGTTTTGGGAGAGACCCAGTACTTC. Translating gives CASSLGGRVLGETQYF. The V and J genes are TRBV7-6 and TRBJ2-5, with D possibly being TRBD1 (5 bases). Germline V gene data show CDR1 as SGHVS and CDR2 as FNYEAQ. The CDR3 sequence is 16 residues long. V was pared by 1 base and J by 4 bases, with 16 bases between.

The rearrangement joins TRBV5-6 to TRBJ2-3; a possible D gene is TRBD2 (6 bases). Germline V lookup: CDR1 SGHDT, CDR2 YYEEEE. CDR3 size: 16 residues. With 5 bases removed from V and 2 bases from J, the gap between germline ends came to 18 bases. The CDR3 DNA sequence: TGTGCCAGCAGTTCGGGACTTCACTCATTCACAGATACGCAGTATTTT. It codes for CASSSGLHSFTDTQYF.

Note on this clone: The junction departs from the called germline gene at one end, perhaps through a read error. The chain has TRBV7-9 and TRBJ1-2; D may be TRBD1 (5 bases). The CDR3 is 15 residues long. Germline values: CDR1 SEHNR, CDR2 FQNEAQ (reference sequence). The chain's CDR3 is CSSSLWGGDYYGYTF. Written as DNA, the CDR3 is TGTTCCAGCAGCTTATGGGGGGGTGATTACTATGGCTACACCTTC.

The CDR3 nucleotides are TGTGCCAGCAAAGCGACTCGGGGGATAGGAAACACCATATATTTT. It is translated as CASKATRGIGNTIYF. This chain connects TRBV6-5 to TRBJ1-3, with D possibly being TRBD1 (5 bases). This CDR3 has 15 residues. Germline CDR1 is MNHEY and CDR2 is SVGAGI. V dropped 7 bases and J dropped 4 bases, with 17 bases sitting between them.